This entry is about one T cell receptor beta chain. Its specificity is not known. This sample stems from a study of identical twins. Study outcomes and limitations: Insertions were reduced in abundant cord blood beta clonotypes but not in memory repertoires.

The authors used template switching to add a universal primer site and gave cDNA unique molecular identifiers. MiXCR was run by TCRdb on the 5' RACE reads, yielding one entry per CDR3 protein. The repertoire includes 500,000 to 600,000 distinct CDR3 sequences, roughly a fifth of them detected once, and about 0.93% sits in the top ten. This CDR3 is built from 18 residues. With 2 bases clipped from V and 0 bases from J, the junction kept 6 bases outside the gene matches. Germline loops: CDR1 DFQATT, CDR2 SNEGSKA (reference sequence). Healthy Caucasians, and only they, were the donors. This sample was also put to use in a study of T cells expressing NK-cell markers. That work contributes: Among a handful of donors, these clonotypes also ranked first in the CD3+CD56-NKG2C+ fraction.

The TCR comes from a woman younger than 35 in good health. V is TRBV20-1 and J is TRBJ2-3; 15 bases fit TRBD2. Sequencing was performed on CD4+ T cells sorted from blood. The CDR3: CSARHGLAGGSSTDTQYF. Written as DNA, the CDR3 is TGCAGTGCTAGACACGGACTAGCGGGAGGGTCGAGCACAGATACGCAGTATTTT.